The 20 T cell receptor beta chains in this list originate from one sample, sequenced in a study of T cells in Graves' hyperthyroidism and ophthalmopathy. Amplified TCR beta CDR3 regions came from RNA transcripts. The TCR CDR3 was amplified in a first-round RT-PCR using the HTBI primer set. TCRdb called the multiplex PCR reads again in MiXCR, with one record for every CDR3 protein. Here the sample spans 640,000 or so distinct CDR3 sequences, about 14% being singletons. Input material: blood. These receptors originate from a woman younger than 35 with Graves' ophthalmopathy.

The chain is built from TRBV11-3 and TRBJ2-3; 11 nucleotides match TRBD2. Germline V gene data show CDR1 as SGHNT and CDR2 as YENEEA. V was clipped by 7 bases and J by 10 bases; unmatched bases: 7. The CDR3 length is 13 residues. CDR3 nucleotide sequence: TGTGCCAGCACCTTCGAGACTAGCGGGGCGCAGTATTTT. It translates to CASTFETSGAQYF.

This clonotype was recorded once. V usage is TRBV5-1 and J usage is TRBJ2-1; D is perhaps TRBD2 (6 bases). From germline, CDR1 is SGHRS and CDR2 YFSETQ. This CDR3 has 18 residues. Trimming stripped 4 bases from V and 6 bases from J, with 26 bases between. The CDR3 DNA is TGCGCCAGCAGCCGCTGGGACTCGGGTTCCCAGAGTTCCAATGAGCAGTTCTTC. It specifies CASSRWDSGSQSSNEQFF.

There are many counts of this clonotype. The chain carries TRBV28 and TRBJ1-2, with a tentative D call TRBD1 (5 bases). The length of the CDR3 is 15 residues. The V and J ends lost 6 bases and 5 bases respectively, with 19 bases between them. Per germline, CDR1 MDHEN and CDR2 SYDVKM. In nucleotides, the CDR3 is TGTGCCAGCAGCCATTTCCGGGGCAGAGTGTATGGCTACACCTTC. It encodes CASSHFRGRVYGYTF.

In this sample, this clonotype turned up many times. This rearrangement joins TRBV3-1 to TRBJ1-1; D might be TRBD1 (5 bases). Germline assignment: CDR1 LGHDT and CDR2 YNNKEL (reference sequence). V was shortened by 0 bases and J by 0 bases, with 17 bases between the two germline ends. This CDR3 is 18 amino acids long. CDR3 bases: TGTGCCAGCAGCCAAGATGAGTTGGGGTGGGGCATGAACACTGAAGCTTTCTTT. Translation: CASSQDELGWGMNTEAFF.

There are many counts of this clonotype. The chain has TRBV27 and TRBJ2-7; D may be TRBD2 (6 bases). V lost 8 bases and J 0 bases, leaving 11 bases between the germline ends. This CDR3 has 13 residues. Germline V lookup: CDR1 MNHEY, CDR2 SMNVEV (reference sequence). The CDR3 DNA follows: TGTGCCAGCGGTAGCGGTAGCTCCTACGAGCAGTACTTC. Translating it yields CASGSGSSYEQYF.

This clonotype has a count of ten or more. This chain links TRBV18 with TRBJ2-5; TRBD2 aligns across 9 bases. The germline V gene encodes CDR1 KGHSH and CDR2 LQKENI. The CDR3 is 14 amino acids. Trimming cost V 4 bases and J 5 bases; bases outside gene matches: 5. The CDR3 sequence: CASSLIAGAETQYF. The CDR3 DNA reads TGTGCCAGCTCACTCATAGCGGGAGCGGAGACCCAGTACTTC.

A few counts support this clonotype. The chain combines TRBV18 with TRBJ2-1; TRBD2 might be the D (5 bases). Germline V CDR1 and CDR2: KGHSH, LQKENI. CDR3 length equals 17 residues. Trimming stripped 1 base from V and 7 bases from J, with 20 bases between. The CDR3 bases are TGTGCCAGCTCACCACGGGCCAGGTGGGAGAAAGGGAATGAGCAGTTCTTC. Amino acids: CASSPRARWEKGNEQFF.

This clonotype was detected many times. The rearrangement links TRBV20-1 to TRBJ1-2; unclear D gene. Trimming took 6 bases from V and 4 from J, leaving 15 bases between them. CDR1 and CDR2 (germline): DFQATT, SNEGSKA (reference sequence). The CDR3 runs to 13 residues. The CDR3 DNA reads as TGCAGTGCCCAGGACGCGGAGGTCTATGGCTACACCTTC. Translation: CSAQDAEVYGYTF.

This sequence joins TRBV6-6 and TRBJ1-6; D remains ambiguous. The CDR3 covers 20 residues. The germline gives CDR1 MNHNY, CDR2 SVGAGI (reference sequence). Trimming removed 0 bases at V and 0 bases at J, with 18 bases between. The CDR3 reads CASSYSRKGILSSYNSPLHF. DNA for the CDR3: TGTGCCAGCAGTTACTCGAGGAAGGGCATCCTGAGCTCCTATAATTCACCCCTCCACTTT.

A single count supports this clonotype. The chain links TRBV20-1 to TRBJ1-4; 9 bases align to TRBD1. With V trimmed by 6 bases and J by 5 bases, 7 bases remained unmatched. The V gene's germline CDR1 is DFQATT and CDR2 SNEGSKA (reference sequence). The length of the CDR3 is 14 residues. In nucleotides, the CDR3 is TGCAGTGCCATACAGGGGGCCCTAAATGAAAAACTGTTTTTT. Its protein is CSAIQGALNEKLFF.

This clonotype was found many times. The rearrangement links TRBV7-9 to TRBJ2-7; 10 nucleotides align to TRBD1. The CDR3 sequence is 15 residues long. V was pared by 5 bases and J by 0 bases, with 4 bases of the junction left unmatched. CDR1 and CDR2 (germline): SEHNR, FQNEAQ (reference sequence). The CDR3 coding sequence is TGTGCCAGCAGCGCCGACAGGGGGCTCTCCTACGAGCAGTACTTC. It specifies CASSADRGLSYEQYF. Combining the CDR3 with reference TRBV7-9 and TRBJ2-7 gives the whole variable domain DTGVSQNPRHKITKRGQNVTFRCDPISEHNRLYWYRQTLGQGPEFLTYFQNEAQLEKSRLLSDRFSAERPKGSFSTLEIQRTEQGDSAMYLCASSADRGLSYEQYFGPGTRLTVT.

This clonotype came up many times. The chain is built from TRBV6-1 and TRBJ2-7; either TRBD1 or TRBD2 may supply D (5 bases each). From germline, CDR1 is MNHNS and CDR2 SASEGT. The CDR3 has 15 amino acids. The V end was cut by 10 bases, the J end by 3 bases, with 22 bases between. CDR3 DNA sequence: TGTGCCACTACCCGAAGCGGACAAGGGTACTACGAGCAGTACTTC. Encoded protein: CATTRSGQGYYEQYF.

This clonotype was found many times. V is TRBV6-1 and J is TRBJ2-5; 11 bases fit TRBD2. V lost 4 bases to trimming and J lost 1 base; unmatched junction nucleotides: 2. Germline V CDR1 and CDR2: MNHNS, SASEGT. The CDR3 sequence is 15 residues long. The CDR3 DNA follows: TGTGCCAGCAGTGCGGGACTAGCGGTCCAAGAGACCCAGTACTTC. This codes for CASSAGLAVQETQYF.

The J gene is TRBJ2-2, the V gene TRBV7-3; no clear D. V was cut by 2 bases and J by 4 bases, with 17 bases left in between. Germline-derived CDR1 and CDR2 are SGHTA and FQGTGA. This CDR3 is built from 17 residues. This CDR3 reads CASSLSDPHRVTGELFF. In DNA form, the CDR3 reads TGTGCCAGCAGCTTATCCGACCCCCATCGGGTCACCGGGGAGCTGTTTTTT.

Many counts were recorded for this clonotype. CDR3 nucleotides: TGTGCCAGCAGCTCGGGGACATCGAACGAGCAGTACTTC. It encodes CASSSGTSNEQYF. The chain combines TRBV11-2 with TRBJ2-7, with a tentative D call TRBD1 (6 bases). Germline CDR1 is SGHAT and CDR2 is FQNNGV. The CDR3 runs 13 residues. Trimming took off 4 bases at V and 5 bases at J, with 12 bases between the two ends. The full variable domain, its missing parts supplied by reference TRBV11-2 and TRBJ2-7, is EAGVAQSPRYKIIEKRQSVAFWCNPISGHATLYWYQQILGQGPKLLIQFQNNGVVDDSQLPKDRFSAERLKGVDSTLKIQPAKLEDSAVYLCASSSGTSNEQYFGPGTRLTVT.

This clonotype was recorded many times. The chain joins TRBV30 to TRBJ2-1, with 8 bases lining up with TRBD2. Per germline, CDR1 GTSNPN and CDR2 SVGIG (reference sequence). V lost 3 bases to trimming and J lost 10 bases; unmatched junction nucleotides: 17. The CDR3 runs 16 residues. The CDR3 loop is CAWSLLSSGVAREQFF. In nucleotides, the CDR3 is TGTGCCTGGAGCTTGTTGAGTAGCGGGGTGGCGCGGGAGCAGTTCTTC.

There are a few counts of this clonotype. This sequence joins TRBV9 and TRBJ1-2; 7 nucleotides agree with TRBD1. Germline CDR1 and CDR2: SGDLS and YYNGEE. This CDR3 has 18 residues. V was pared by 0 bases and J by 3 bases, with 14 bases of the junction left unmatched. The CDR3 sequence: CASSVATDRTRVDYGYTF. Written as DNA, the CDR3 is TGTGCCAGCAGCGTAGCTACGGACAGGACTCGGGTGGACTATGGCTACACCTTC.

This clonotype has a count of ten or more. A much larger clone is a single base away; this may be a read error. The chain carries TRBV7-3 and TRBJ1-1, with D perhaps TRBD1 (6 bases). The V end lost 3 bases, the J end lost 4 bases, and 9 bases lay between the germline ends. CDR1 is SGHTA and CDR2 is FQGTGA in the germline V gene. This CDR3 spans 13 amino acids. The CDR3 nucleotides read TGTGCCAGCAGCTTCCAGGGGAGCACTGAAGCTTTCTTT. Translated: CASSFQGSTEAFF. The full variable domain, completed using reference TRBV7-3 and TRBJ1-1, is GAGVSQTPSNKVTEKGKYVELRCDPISGHTALYWYRQSLGQGPEFLIYFQGTGAADDSGLPNDRFFAVRPEGSVSTLKIQRTERGDSAVYLCASSFQGSTEAFFGQGTRLTVV.

The rearrangement joins TRBV12-3 or TRBV12-4 to TRBJ1-4; D remains unclear. The ends were cut back, 3 bases at V and 3 bases at J, with 8 bases in the middle. The CDR3 contains 14 residues. CDR3 nucleotide sequence: TGTGCCAGCAGTTTTTTCGGGGCTAATGAAAAACTGTTTTTT. It codes for CASSFFGANEKLFF.

This clonotype has a count of ten or more. The chain uses TRBV7-8 and TRBJ2-5, with TRBD2 identical over 7 bases. The CDR3 consists of 14 residues. Germline V gene lookup returns CDR1 SGHVS and CDR2 FQNEAQ. The V segment lost 4 bases and the J segment 5 bases; nucleotides outside the gene matches: 7. This CDR3 reads CASSSWGGVETQYF. The CDR3 region has the DNA TGTGCCAGCAGCTCATGGGGGGGGGTGGAGACCCAGTACTTC.